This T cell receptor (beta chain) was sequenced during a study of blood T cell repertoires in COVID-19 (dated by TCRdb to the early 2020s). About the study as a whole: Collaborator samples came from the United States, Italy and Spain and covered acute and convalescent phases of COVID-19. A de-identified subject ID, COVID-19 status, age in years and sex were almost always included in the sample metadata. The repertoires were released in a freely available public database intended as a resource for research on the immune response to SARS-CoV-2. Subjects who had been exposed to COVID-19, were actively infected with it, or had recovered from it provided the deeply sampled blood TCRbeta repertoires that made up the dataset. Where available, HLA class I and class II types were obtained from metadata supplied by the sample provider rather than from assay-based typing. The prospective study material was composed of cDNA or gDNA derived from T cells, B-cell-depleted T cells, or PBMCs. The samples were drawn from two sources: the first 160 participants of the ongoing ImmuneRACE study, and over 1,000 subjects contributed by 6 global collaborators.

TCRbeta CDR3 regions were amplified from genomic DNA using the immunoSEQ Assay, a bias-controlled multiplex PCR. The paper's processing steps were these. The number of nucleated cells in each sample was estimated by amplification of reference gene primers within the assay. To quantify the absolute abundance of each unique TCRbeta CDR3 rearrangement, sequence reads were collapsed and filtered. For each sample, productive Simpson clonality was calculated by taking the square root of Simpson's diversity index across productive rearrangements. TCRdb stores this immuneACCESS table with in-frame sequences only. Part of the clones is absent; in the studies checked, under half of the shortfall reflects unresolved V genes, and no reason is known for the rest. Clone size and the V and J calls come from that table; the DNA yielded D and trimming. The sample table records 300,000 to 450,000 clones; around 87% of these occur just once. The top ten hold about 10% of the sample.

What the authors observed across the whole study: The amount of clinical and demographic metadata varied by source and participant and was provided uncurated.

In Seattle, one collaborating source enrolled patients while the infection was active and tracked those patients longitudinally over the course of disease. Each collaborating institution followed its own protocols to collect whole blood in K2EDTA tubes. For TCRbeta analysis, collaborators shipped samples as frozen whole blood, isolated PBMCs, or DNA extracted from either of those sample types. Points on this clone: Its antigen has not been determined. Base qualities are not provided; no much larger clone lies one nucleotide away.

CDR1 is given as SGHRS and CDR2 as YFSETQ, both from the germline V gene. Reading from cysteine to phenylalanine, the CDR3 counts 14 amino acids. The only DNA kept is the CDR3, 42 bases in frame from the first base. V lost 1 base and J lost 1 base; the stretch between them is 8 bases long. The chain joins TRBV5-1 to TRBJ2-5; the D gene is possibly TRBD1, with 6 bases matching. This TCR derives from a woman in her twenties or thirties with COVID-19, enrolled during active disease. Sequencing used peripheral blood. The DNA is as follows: TGCGCCAGCAGCTTGCAGGGGATCCAAGAGACCCAGTACTTC. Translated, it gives CASSLQGIQETQYF.